This T cell receptor (beta chain) appears in the sequencing data of a study of blood T cell repertoires in COVID-19. Whole-study context: The United States, Italy and Spain were the sources of the acute and convalescent COVID-19 samples. T cells, B-cell-depleted T cells, or PBMCs provided the cDNA or gDNA that served as material.

Authors' processing steps: Estimation of nucleated cell counts was performed using reference gene primer amplification. Method: immunoSEQ multiplex PCR; TCRdb's copy keeps in-frame clones and lacks some. V and J calls and clone size come straight from that table; D and trimming were deduced from the DNA. This sample carries about 130,000 clones, approximately 82% of them seen once, and the ten largest clones take roughly 10%. Trimming shortened V by 0 bases and J by 4 bases, and 13 bases separated the two germline ends. Germline V CDR1 and CDR2: SGHDT, YYEEEE. The CDR3 extends over 15 amino acids. Sequencing used peripheral blood. This receptor was taken from a man aged 40-55 years with active or convalescent COVID-19. This chain joins TRBV5-6 and TRBJ2-5, with D maybe TRBD2 (6 bases). For the CDR3, the DNA is TGTGCCAGCAGCTTGGTCATGGAGGGAGGAGAGACCCAGTACTTC. Its translation: CASSLVMEGGETQYF.